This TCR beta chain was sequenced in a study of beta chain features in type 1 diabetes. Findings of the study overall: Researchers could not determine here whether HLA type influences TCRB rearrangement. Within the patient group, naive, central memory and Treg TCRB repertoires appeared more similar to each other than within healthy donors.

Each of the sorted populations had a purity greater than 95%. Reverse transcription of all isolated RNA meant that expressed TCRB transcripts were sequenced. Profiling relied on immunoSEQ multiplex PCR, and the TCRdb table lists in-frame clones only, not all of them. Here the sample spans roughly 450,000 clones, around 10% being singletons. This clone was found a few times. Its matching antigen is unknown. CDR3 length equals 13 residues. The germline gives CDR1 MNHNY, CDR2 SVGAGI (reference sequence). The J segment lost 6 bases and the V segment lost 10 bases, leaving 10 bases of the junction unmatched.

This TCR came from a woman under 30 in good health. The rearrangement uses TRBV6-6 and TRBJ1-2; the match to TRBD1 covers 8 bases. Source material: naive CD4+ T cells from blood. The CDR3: CATLDRVFNGYTF. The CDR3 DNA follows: TGTGCCACCCTGGACAGGGTGTTTAATGGCTACACCTTC.